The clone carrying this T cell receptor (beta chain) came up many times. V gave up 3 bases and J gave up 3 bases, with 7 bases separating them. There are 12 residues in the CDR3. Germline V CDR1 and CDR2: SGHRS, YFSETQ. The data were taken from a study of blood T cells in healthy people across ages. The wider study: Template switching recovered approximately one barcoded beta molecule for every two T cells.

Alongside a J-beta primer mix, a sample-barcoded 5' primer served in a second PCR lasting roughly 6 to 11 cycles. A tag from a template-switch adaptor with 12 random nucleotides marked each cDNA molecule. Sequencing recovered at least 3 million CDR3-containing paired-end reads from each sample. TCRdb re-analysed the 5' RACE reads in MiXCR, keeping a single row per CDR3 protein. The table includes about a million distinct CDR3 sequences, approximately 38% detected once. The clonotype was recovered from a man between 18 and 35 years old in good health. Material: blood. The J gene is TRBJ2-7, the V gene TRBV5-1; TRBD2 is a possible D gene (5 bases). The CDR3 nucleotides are TGCGCCAGCAGCTCGGGATACTACGAGCAGTACTTC. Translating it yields CASSSGYYEQYF.